The 24 T cell receptor beta chains below were found in one sample sequenced in a study of blood T cell repertoires in COVID-19. Measured with immunoSEQ multiplex PCR; TCRdb has only the in-frame clones, and not every one. The table includes some 200,000 clones, 80% to 90% detected once. The sequenced material came from peripheral blood. The source of these receptors is a woman aged 40 to 50 who had recovered from COVID-19.

The chain links TRBV27 to TRBJ2-7; the match to TRBD1 covers 8 bases. CDR1 and CDR2 from the germline V gene are MNHEY and SMNVEV (reference sequence). CDR3 length equals 13 residues. J was trimmed by 9 bases and V by 5 bases; bases with no gene match: 9. CDR3: CASSAGQGSRQYF. CDR3 DNA sequence: TGTGCCAGCAGTGCAGGACAGGGAAGTCGGCAGTACTTC.

This chain uses TRBV3-1 (or the pseudogene TRBV3-2) with TRBJ2-7; D remains unclear. Trimming shortened V by 4 bases and J by 0 bases, and 10 bases separated the two germline ends. Germline V CDR1 and CDR2: LGHDT, YNNKEL (reference sequence). The CDR3 runs to 14 residues. The CDR3 DNA sequence: TGTGCCAGCAGCCTAGCAGATAGCTCCTACGAGCAGTACTTC. Translated: CASSLADSSYEQYF.

This CDR3 is CASSSPPYQDETQYF. DNA of the CDR3: TGTGCCAGCAGCTCCCCACCCTACCAGGATGAGACCCAGTACTTC. This chain joins TRBV11-2 and TRBJ2-5; unclear D gene. CDR1 and CDR2 from the germline V gene are SGHAT and FQNNGV. Between the trimmed V and J ends, which lost 4 bases and 5 bases, there was a span of 17 bases. The CDR3 is 15 residues long.

Points on this clone: Within the sample, other DNA sequences also encode this same CDR3. CDR3 coding DNA: TGTGCCAGCTCCCCGCGGAGGGCTGGGGCCAACGTCCTGACTTTC. Translation: CASSPRRAGANVLTF. The gene calls are TRBV18 and TRBJ2-6; a weak D match, TRBD2 (6 bases). Germline V gene sequence: CDR1 KGHSH, CDR2 LQKENI. V was clipped by 6 bases and J by 2 bases, with 11 bases between them. This CDR3 has 15 amino acids.

The rearrangement joins TRBV7-6 to TRBJ2-5; 7 positions match TRBD2. This CDR3 contains 17 residues. Germline V CDR1 and CDR2: SGHVS, FNYEAQ. V trimming: 1 base; J trimming: 5 bases; junction bases outside the gene matches: 13. The CDR3 spells CASSLGVLAGSRETQYF. In DNA form, the CDR3 reads TGTGCCAGCAGCTTAGGAGTATTAGCGGGCTCCAGGGAGACCCAGTACTTC. The variable domain in full, with the rest retrieved from reference TRBV7-6 and TRBJ2-5, is GAGVSQSPRYKVTKRGQDVALRCDPISGHVSLYWYRQALGQGPEFLTYFNYEAQQDKSGLPNDRFSAERPEGSISTLTIQRTEQRDSAMYRCASSLGVLAGSRETQYFGPGTRLLVL.

In its sample, this clone was seen a few times. This CDR3 is also generated by other DNA sequences in the sample. This sequence joins TRBV9 and TRBJ2-7, with unresolved D. V shed 3 bases and J shed 0 bases, with 7 bases lying between them. CDR1 is SGDLS and CDR2 is YYNGEE in the germline V gene. The CDR3 runs to 13 residues. DNA for the CDR3: TGTGCCAGCAGCGCCGCCAGCTCCTACGAGCAGTACTTC. Translation gives CASSAASSYEQYF.

This clone has a single count. The chain couples TRBV30 to TRBJ1-1; possible D gene TRBD1, 5 bases. This CDR3 comprises 14 residues. Germline assignment: CDR1 GTSNPN and CDR2 SVGIG (reference sequence). Trimming shortened V by 0 bases and J by 6 bases, and 14 bases separated the two germline ends. The CDR3 loop reads CAWSVRAGWAEAFF. The CDR3, as DNA: TGTGCCTGGAGTGTACGGGCAGGGTGGGCTGAAGCTTTCTTT.

The gene calls are TRBV23-1 and TRBJ1-1; D call uncertain. TRBV23-1 is an ORF for which the function is uncertain. The V end lost 0 bases, the J end lost 2 bases, and 7 bases lay between the germline ends. This CDR3 region has 14 residues. This chain's CDR3 is CASSQSPVNTEAFF. The DNA for the CDR3 is TGCGCCAGCAGTCAATCACCAGTCAACACTGAAGCTTTCTTT.

The chain recombines TRBV6-5 with TRBJ2-7; the D gene is possibly TRBD1 (5 bases). The CDR3 contains 14 residues. The germline V gene has CDR1 MNHEY and CDR2 SVGAGI. V lost 10 bases to trimming and J lost 3 bases, with 19 bases between them. The CDR3 region has the DNA TGTGCCACCCATCCAACAGGCCCTCTCTACGAGCAGTACTTC. This encodes CATHPTGPLYEQYF.

CDR3 DNA: TGTGCCAGCAGCTTAACGGGGTGGCAGCCGGAGACCCAGTACTTC. It encodes CASSLTGWQPETQYF. The rearrangement uses TRBV7-2 and TRBJ2-5, with D perhaps TRBD2 (5 bases). The V gene's germline CDR1 is SGHTA and CDR2 FQGNSA. Trimming took off 2 bases at V and 5 bases at J, with 15 bases between the two ends. There are 15 residues in the CDR3.

This clone was counted once. V and J are TRBV9 and TRBJ2-2; weak D call: TRBD1 (5 bases). Trimming removed 0 bases at V and 2 bases at J, with 8 bases between. CDR3 size: 15 residues. The germline CDR1 and CDR2 sequences are SGDLS and YYNGEE. This chain's CDR3 is CASSVAGANTGELFF. In nucleotides, the CDR3 is TGTGCCAGCAGCGTAGCTGGGGCTAACACCGGGGAGCTGTTTTTT.

The chain couples TRBV19 to TRBJ1-2; D uncertain. Trimming pared 11 bases from V and 7 bases from J, leaving 14 bases between. CDR1 is LNHDA and CDR2 is SQIVND in the germline V gene (reference sequence). The CDR3 length is 11 residues. This CDR3 is CAGYLRGGYTF. The CDR3 nucleotides read TGTGCCGGCTACCTCCGAGGTGGCTACACCTTC.

The rearrangement links TRBV7-2 to TRBJ1-1, with D perhaps TRBD1 (5 bases). Germline CDR1 is SGHTA and CDR2 is FQGNSA. Trimming shortened V by 4 bases and J by 4 bases, and 16 bases separated the two germline ends. This CDR3 contains 15 residues. The CDR3 DNA reads as TGTGCCAGCAGCTCGAACGGGGGTGGGGGCACTGAAGCTTTCTTT. Translating gives CASSSNGGGGTEAFF.

The chain links TRBV7-2 to TRBJ1-2, with TRBD1 identical over 7 bases. Germline values: CDR1 SGHTA, CDR2 FQGNSA. J lost 0 bases, V lost 3 bases, and 13 bases had no gene match. This CDR3 is 18 amino acids long. CDR3 coding DNA: TGTGCCAGCAGCTTTCGACAGGGAGCCTTGGGGGCTAACTATGGCTACACCTTC. Encoded protein: CASSFRQGALGANYGYTF.

The chain combines TRBV25-1 with TRBJ1-3; possibly TRBD1 for D (5 bases). Deletions cut 6 bases from V and 4 bases from J, with 10 bases between. The CDR3 spans 13 residues. Looked up from germline, CDR1 is MGHDK and CDR2 is SYGVNS. CDR3 nucleotides: TGTGCCAGCAGGCTTCAGGGAGGAAACACCATATATTTT. It encodes CASRLQGGNTIYF.

V usage is TRBV5-8 and J usage is TRBJ2-5; 9 nucleotides match TRBD2. CDR1 and CDR2 (germline): SGHTS, YDEGEE. Trimming at V came to 2 bases and at J to 5 bases, leaving 10 bases not matched to a gene. This CDR3 has 16 residues. The CDR3 spells CASSFWSSGVEETQYF. Here the CDR3 DNA reads TGTGCCAGCAGCTTTTGGTCTAGCGGGGTAGAGGAGACCCAGTACTTC.

The V and J genes are TRBV6-6 and TRBJ1-2; TRBD1 is a possible D gene (6 bases). The CDR3 length is 10 residues. V was cut by 6 bases and J by 8 bases, with 7 bases left in between. In germline, CDR1 is MNHNY, CDR2 SVGAGI (reference sequence). CDR3 region: CASSQGGYTF. The DNA of the CDR3 is TGTGCCAGCAGCCAGGGGGGCTACACCTTC.

The chain is built from TRBV12-5 and TRBJ1-2; TRBD1 aligns across 7 bases. In germline, CDR1 is LGHNT, CDR2 FRNRAP. V shed 5 bases and J 1 base; nucleotides not matched to a gene: 10. This CDR3 is 16 amino acids long. CDR3: CASGILTGYYNYGYTF. DNA for the CDR3: TGTGCTAGTGGTATCCTGACAGGGTATTATAACTATGGCTACACCTTC.

Only one count was recorded for this clone. The chain recombines TRBV19 with TRBJ2-3; possible D gene TRBD2, 6 bases. Germline V CDR1 and CDR2: LNHDA, SQIVND (reference sequence). Trimming pared 5 bases from V and 1 base from J, leaving 13 bases between. The CDR3 loop spans 15 amino acids. The CDR3 DNA reads TGTGCCAGTAGTCCAAGGGTAGCGGGCACAGATACGCAGTATTTT. Its translation: CASSPRVAGTDTQYF.

The rearrangement joins TRBV9 to TRBJ2-5, with D perhaps TRBD2 (6 bases). The germline V and J ends were trimmed by 2 bases and 5 bases, with 13 bases remaining between them. The CDR3 spans 14 residues. The germline gives CDR1 SGDLS, CDR2 YYNGEE. Here the CDR3 DNA reads TGTGCCAGCAGCGTTGGGCTAGCGAGGGAGACCCAGTACTTC. It yields the protein CASSVGLARETQYF. The full variable domain, its missing parts supplied by reference TRBV9 and TRBJ2-5, is DSGVTQTPKHLITATGQRVTLRCSPRSGDLSVYWYQQSLDQGLQFLIQYYNGEERAKGNILERFSAQQFPDLHSELNLSSLELGDSALYFCASSVGLARETQYFGPGTRLLVL.

V gene TRBV2 combines with J gene TRBJ2-7, with a possible D match to TRBD1 (6 bases). The CDR3 is 13 amino acids. With 7 bases removed from V and 5 bases from J, the gap between germline ends came to 15 bases. CDR1 is SNHLY and CDR2 is FYNNEI in the germline V gene. CDR3 DNA: TGTGCCAGCAAGGGGGACGGGATAGACGAGCAGTACTTC. This encodes CASKGDGIDEQYF.

The genes are TRBV5-1 and TRBJ2-5, with 7 bases matching TRBD1. With 0 bases clipped from V and 4 bases from J, the junction kept 9 bases outside the gene matches. The germline CDR1 and CDR2 sequences are SGHRS and YFSETQ. This CDR3 is 16 amino acids long. DNA of the CDR3: TGCGCCAGCAGCTTGGGAAGTAGGCCAGGGGGAGAGACCCAGTACTTC. Its translation is CASSLGSRPGGETQYF.

V is TRBV4-1 and J is TRBJ2-3; 11 positions agree with TRBD2. Germline loops: CDR1 MGHRA, CDR2 YSYEKL. CDR3 length equals 15 residues. V was pared by 2 bases and J by 4 bases, with 2 bases of the junction left unmatched. CDR3 region: CASSQSGLAADTQYF. As DNA, the CDR3 is TGCGCCAGCAGCCAATCGGGACTAGCGGCAGATACGCAGTATTTT.

The J gene is TRBJ2-6, the V gene TRBV10-3, with D possibly being TRBD1 (5 bases). The V end was cut by 0 bases, the J end by 2 bases, with 8 bases between. Germline V gene lookup returns CDR1 ENHRY and CDR2 SYGVKD. The CDR3 totals 16 residues. Here the CDR3 reads CAISESAGPGANVLTF. The CDR3 DNA follows: TGTGCCATCAGTGAGTCGGCAGGGCCTGGGGCCAACGTCCTGACTTTC.